A selection of T cell receptor beta chains follows, all from one sample in a study of human thymus T cells. Here immunoSEQ multiplex PCR was the method, and the copy in TCRdb shows in-frame clones only, minus some. Here the sample spans roughly 120,000 clones, just under 95% being singletons. Sequencing input: thymus tissue. These receptors came from a boy in the first two years of life with a congenital heart defect but otherwise immunologically healthy. Both conserved end residues are part of each CDR3. The D gene is left open where the match is weak. Not every row has a clone size; where given, it reads once, few, many or a size class.

D gene,J gene,clone size,V gene,CDR3 DNA,CDR3 protein
TRBD1,TRBJ2-2,.,TRBV4-3,TGCGCCAGCAGCCATGGGACAGGGACCTCGAACACCGGGGAGCTGTTTTTT,CASSHGTGTSNTGELFF
.,TRBJ1-2,.,TRBV30,TGTGCCTGGAGTGTATTTGATTGGGGGGCGGCCCTATTGAACTATGGCTACACCTTC,CAWSVFDWGAALLNYGYTF
.,TRBJ2-3,.,TRBV10-3,TGTGCCATCTTAGGACACCTCACAGATACGCAGTATTTT,CAILGHLTDTQYF
TRBD1,TRBJ2-1,.,TRBV19,TGTGCCAGTAGCGTGATACAGGGGCGGGTCCCCGGGTCCTCGGTTCGGGACAATGAGCAGTTCTTC,CASSVIQGRVPGSSVRDNEQFF
TRBD1,TRBJ2-5,.,TRBV28,TGTGCCAGCAGCCCGACACGGACAGGGATCGGGGAGACCCAGTACTTC,CASSPTRTGIGETQYF
.,TRBJ2-3,.,TRBV7-9,TGTGCCAGCAGCCCGTGGGGGGGCCTCACAGATACGCAGTATTTT,CASSPWGGLTDTQYF
TRBD1,TRBJ2-3,.,TRBV11-2,TGTGCCAGCAGCCCAACGGGACAGGGTAGGGGGGCAGATACGCAGTATTTT,CASSPTGQGRGADTQYF
TRBD1,TRBJ1-6,.,TRBV5-4,TGTGCCAGCAGCTTGCGGCCCACAGGGGAAGGTAATTCACCCCTCCACTTT,CASSLRPTGEGNSPLHF
TRBD1,TRBJ1-5,once,TRBV27,TGTGCCAGCAGTCCTGAACAGGGGTATAGCAATCAGCCCCAGCATTTT,CASSPEQGYSNQPQHF
TRBD1,TRBJ2-5,.,TRBV6-1,TGTGCCAGCAGTCGAGACCCACAGGGGGAGACCCAGTACTTC,CASSRDPQGETQYF
.,TRBJ2-5,.,TRBV14,TGTGCCAGCAGCAAGGGGGAACGCGGTGGACAAGAGACCCAGTACTTC,CASSKGERGGQETQYF
.,TRBJ2-7,once,TRBV9,TGTGCCAGCAGCGAGGCCCTCAACACAGCGGAGCAGTACTTC,CASSEALNTAEQYF
.,TRBJ1-1,.,TRBV4-3,TGCGCCAGCAGCCAAAGACGAGCCCCCATGAACACTGAAGCTTTCTTT,CASSQRRAPMNTEAFF
.,TRBJ1-4,few,TRBV4-1,TGCGCCAGCAGCCAAGAAGGTCATAATGAAAAACTGTTTTTT,CASSQEGHNEKLFF
TRBD2,TRBJ2-3,.,TRBV18,TGTGCCAGCTCACCACATAGCGGGGGGGCCCGAGATACGCAGTATTTT,CASSPHSGGARDTQYF
.,TRBJ2-2,.,TRBV5-1,TGCGCCAGCAGCTTTATCCGACTTCACCCTCCTGCGAACACCGGGGAGCTGTTTTTT,CASSFIRLHPPANTGELFF
.,TRBJ2-7,.,TRBV30,TGTGCCTGGAGTGCGGACAGATCCTACGAGCAGTACTTC,CAWSADRSYEQYF
.,TRBJ2-3,.,TRBV7-8,TGTGCCAGCAGCTTCCTTCGGGGGCCAGTCGTTACAGATACGCAGTATTTT,CASSFLRGPVVTDTQYF
.,TRBJ2-1,once,TRBV7-9,TGTGCCAGCAGACCCAGTATAGGGGGTCCCTCCTACAATGAGCAGTTCTTC,CASRPSIGGPSYNEQFF
.,TRBJ2-5,.,TRBV14,TGTGCCAGCAGCCGAGACCCCCGGGAGACCCAGTACTTC,CASSRDPRETQYF
.,TRBJ2-1,.,TRBV4-3,TGCGCCAGCAGCCAAGACTACGGCAGCACCTACAATGAGCAGTTCTTC,CASSQDYGSTYNEQFF
.,TRBJ2-7,.,TRBV6-1,TGTGCCAGCAGTGAAGCGATCCCCCCCGGGACAGCTACAGGGACTTGGTTCTACGAGCAGTACTTC,CASSEAIPPGTATGTWFYEQYF